This TCR beta chain was captured by sequencing in a study of CD8+ T cells in alopecia areata. Looking at the study overall: Among treated patients, oral tofacitinib was administered at 5 to 10 mg twice daily.

RNA, once extracted, was reverse transcribed into cDNA for use as the sequencing template. The method was immunoSEQ multiplex PCR; TCRdb's version includes in-frame clones alone and lacks a portion of them. The repertoire holds around 190,000 clones, with around three fifths as singletons. The CDR3 is made up of 13 amino acids. In germline, CDR1 is MNHEY, CDR2 SMNVEV (reference sequence). V was clipped by 5 bases and J by 0 bases, with 7 bases between them. Treatment indicated: oral pan-JAK inhibitor, 5-10 mg twice daily. Collection of lesional scalp punch biopsies and peripheral blood was performed in alopecia areata patients. A note on this clone: Its antigen is undetermined.

Study-level results: It was observed that many expanded lesional clones persisted in scalp and blood during tofacitinib.

The V and J genes are TRBV27 and TRBJ1-1; D remains unclear. Source: CD4+ T cells sorted from blood, taken at week 49, from a patient treated with tofacitinib. The TCR sequence derives from a human donor with alopecia areata. In nucleotides, the CDR3 is TGTGCCAGCAGTCCATACATGAACACTGAAGCTTTCTTT. Protein: CASSPYMNTEAFF.